This TCR beta chain was identified during a study of T cell changes during pregnancy in multiple sclerosis. Clones were sequenced by immunoSEQ multiplex PCR, and TCRdb holds only the in-frame ones, with some missing. The profile shows 70,000 to 95,000 clones, 80% to 95% of them singletons. There are 16 residues in the CDR3. The clonotype comes from a female donor in good health, enrolled as a control in a pregnancy study. The source material was peripheral blood, sampled in the second trimester of pregnancy. The chain links TRBV12-2 to TRBJ2-3; TRBD2, the table's D call, lacks a check against the DNA. TRBV12-2 is a documented pseudogene. The CDR3 sequence is CASRRGLAGCTDTQYF. CDR3 DNA sequence: TGTGCAAGTCGCCGAGGGCTAGCGGGGTGCACAGATACGCAGTATTTT.